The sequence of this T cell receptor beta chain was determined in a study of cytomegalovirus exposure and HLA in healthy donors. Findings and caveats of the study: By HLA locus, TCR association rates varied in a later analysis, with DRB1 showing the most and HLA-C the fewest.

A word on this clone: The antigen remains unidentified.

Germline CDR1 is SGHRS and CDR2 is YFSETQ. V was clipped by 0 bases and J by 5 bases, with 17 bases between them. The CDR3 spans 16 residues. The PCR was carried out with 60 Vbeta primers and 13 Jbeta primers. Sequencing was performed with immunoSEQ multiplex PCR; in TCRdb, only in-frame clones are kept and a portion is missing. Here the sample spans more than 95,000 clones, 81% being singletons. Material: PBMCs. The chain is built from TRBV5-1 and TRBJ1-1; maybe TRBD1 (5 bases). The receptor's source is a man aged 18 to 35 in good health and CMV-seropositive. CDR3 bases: TGCGCCAGCAGCTTGGGGCCCACTGACAGTGGAACTGAAGCTTTCTTT. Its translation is CASSLGPTDSGTEAFF. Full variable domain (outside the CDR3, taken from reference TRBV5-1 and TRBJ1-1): KAGVTQTPRYLIKTRGQQVTLSCSPISGHRSVSWYQQTPGQGLQFLFEYFSETQRNKGNFPGRFSGRQFSNSRSEMNVSTLELGDSALYLCASSLGPTDSGTEAFFGQGTRLTVV.